This T cell receptor (beta chain) was documented in a study of lymphopenia after photon versus proton radiotherapy (dated by TCRdb to about 2019). In the study overall: The study compared the immunological effects of photon versus proton radiation therapy in patients with gastrointestinal tumors who developed high-grade lymphopenia. A cohort of some 20 patients with gastrointestinal tumors who received either photon or proton therapy and subsequently developed lymphopenia was included. The goal of the study was to characterize the differences between the two radiation modalities in how they affect the immune system. On the study overall, not on this receptor specifically: The authors looked at the survival association only in patients who died, and they framed better survival with proton therapy as a possibility rather than a demonstrated result. During treatment, patients who received proton therapy stayed relatively stable, whereas patients who received photon therapy lost naive T cells and TCR diversity and gained effector/memory populations. Among patients across the cohort who died, overall survival time showed an inverse correlation with a larger post-nadir drop in TCR diversity. After the lymphocyte count nadir, repertoires from photon-treated patients showed oligoclonal expansion, particularly of CD8+ Temra cells, and this expansion drove the decline in diversity.

This clone was seen a few times. Its cognate antigen has yet to be identified. Base-call qualities are not available, and no considerably larger clone is one nucleotide away. Library creation used the immunoSEQ multiplex PCR assay. Alongside multiparametric flow cytometry, deep sequencing of rearranged TCR beta loci was used to profile the T cell repertoires. TCRdb limited this immuneACCESS table to in-frame rearrangements with V and J called. A share of clones is missing; checked studies link under half to unresolved V genes, and the rest is unexplained. This sample is represented by 65,000 to 75,000 clones; over 70% of them were singletons. Clones ranked in the top ten supply about a tenth of the sample. The sample in question was peripheral blood, obtained from a patient treated with proton-based radiotherapy. The receptor was isolated from a man older than 75 with esophageal cancer.

The nucleotide sequence reads as follows: TGTGCCAGCAGCCACCCGGGCGGGGTCGAGCAGTACTTC. Its coded protein is CASSHPGGVEQYF. The receptor chain draws on TRBV7-9 and TRBJ2-7; a tentative D match to TRBD2 spans 6 bases. Reading the germline V gene (reference sequence) gives CDR1 SEHNR and CDR2 FQNEAQ. The cysteine opens and the phenylalanine closes a CDR3 of 13 amino acids. Just CDR3 DNA is preserved here, 39 bases in frame from base 1. V loses 5 bases of germline sequence and J loses 6 bases, and the interval between the two ends is 14 bases.